Described below is a single T cell receptor (beta chain) sequence and its context. This clonotype has a handful of counts. Its antigen specificity is not known. Base qualities are not recorded, but no much larger clone differs from it by a single base. The sample belongs to a study of T-cell memory formation after mild COVID-19 (dated by TCRdb to the early 2020s). Regarding the research as a whole: Most TCR sequence clusters were specific to one of the two donors. In two donors, T-cell clones that expanded and contracted after mild COVID-19 were followed by sequencing TCRalpha and TCRbeta repertoires longitudinally. Two young, previously healthy adult volunteers, one female and one male, were included in the cohort. What the study reported, not specific to this receptor: Some responding clones were detected in pre-infection memory, suggesting pre-existing cross-reactive memory T cells joined the SARS-CoV-2 response. The second-wave clones that peaked on day 37 were not confirmed to be SARS-CoV-2 specific. The study included only a couple of mild cases, and larger cohorts that include severe cases with pre-infection samples were judged to be necessary. Contracting CD4+ clones turned up mainly in the CM and EM memory subsets, whereas EMRA was where CD8+ clones were enriched. Balanced CD4/CD8 phenotypes were observed for clones contracting from day 15 to 85, whereas a bias towards CD4+ was observed for a second wave of clones expanding from day 15 to 37.

The sequencing machine was an Illumina NovaSeq 6000. TCRalpha and TCRbeta cDNA libraries were constructed by 5'RACE with constant-segment primers, with sample barcodes and unique molecular identifiers being introduced. RNA was extracted from every sample with Trizol reagent. Amplification of the libraries took two PCR steps, and the second step added a second sample barcode plus Illumina TruSeq adapters. The libraries were sequenced on an Illumina NovaSeq using 2 x 150 bp paired-end reads. The original pipeline was this. The reads were demultiplexed and collapsed into UMI-guided consensus sequences using migec v1.2.7. Using mixcr v2.1.11, the UMI consensuses were aligned to TRA and TRB V and J templates and assembled into clonotypes. A clonotype was counted as expanded or contracted only when both edgeR and NoisET called the clonotype significant, with the noise models trained on biological replicates. For edgeR calls, the thresholds were a false discovery rate-adjusted p below 0.01 and a log2 fold-change of 1. PCA with hierarchical clustering of max-normalized trajectories of the 1000 most abundant clonotypes was used as exploratory dynamics analysis. Separately sequenced CD4+ and CD8+ repertoires were used to assign a CD4 or CD8 phenotype to each responding clone. TCRdb reworked the public reads: Q25 trimming with fastp, MiXCR clone assembly, productive beta chains retained. Each record represents a unique CDR3 protein, reported with the most common genes and DNA among its rows. These V and J calls are TCRdb output, not the study's own analysis. Across this sample there are approximately 98,000 distinct CDR3 sequences, with 18% seen only once. The ten largest clones capture roughly 5.5% of the sample.

Ficoll-Paque density gradient centrifugation was used to isolate PBMCs. V loses 5 bases of germline sequence and J loses 6 bases, and the interval between the two ends is 16 bases. The germline V gene encodes CDR1 DFQATT and CDR2 SNEGSKA (reference sequence). The CDR3 contains 14 residues, cysteine and phenylalanine counted. Only the CDR3 region is kept as DNA, spanning 42 bases read in frame from base 1. The source is a young man who had mild COVID-19 (a few samples of this study predate the infection). The sample titles of this study are shuffled in the database, so cell type and time point are left out; the donor was told from shared clones. Sequenced material: PBMCs or a T cell subset sorted from them (not recorded which). Recombination joined TRBV20-1 with TRBJ1-4; a tentative D match to TRBD1 spans 5 bases. The CDR3 amino acid sequence is: CSASWGSNDEKLFF. The DNA sequence is TGCAGTGCTTCATGGGGGTCTAATGATGAAAAACTGTTTTTT.